Listed here are 23 T cell receptor beta chains from one sample, sequenced in a study of T cells after yellow fever vaccination. A single record per CDR3 protein comes from TCRdb applying MiXCR to the 5' RACE reads. This sample has about 130,000 distinct CDR3 sequences, with around 9.8% found just once. The input for sequencing was CD8+ T cells sorted from PBMCs, taken on the day of the yellow fever booster vaccination. All receptors come from a man younger than 35 who received the YFV17D yellow fever vaccine.

This clonotype was seen a few times. This sequence joins TRBV4-1 and TRBJ1-5; 9 bases are shared with TRBD1. Germline loops: CDR1 MGHRA, CDR2 YSYEKL. CDR3 length equals 13 residues. The V and J ends lost 5 bases and 4 bases, in that order; junction bases with no gene match: 0. Written as DNA, the CDR3 is TGCGCCAGCAGCGACAGGGGGAATCAGCCCCAGCATTTT. This translates into CASSDRGNQPQHF.

This clonotype showed up many times. This chain joins TRBV29-1 and TRBJ2-2; D perhaps matches TRBD1 (5 bases). Germline CDR1 and CDR2: SQVTM and ANQGSEA. This CDR3 has 14 amino acids. Trimming pared 3 bases from V and 2 bases from J, leaving 10 bases between. The CDR3 is CSVDRGLNTGELFF. The CDR3 coding sequence is TGCAGCGTTGATAGGGGCTTAAACACCGGGGAGCTGTTTTTT.

This clonotype was recorded a few times. This chain links TRBV6-5 with TRBJ2-3, with unresolved D. The V gene's germline CDR1 is MNHEY and CDR2 SVGAGI. The CDR3 has 16 residues. V lost 0 bases and J 2 bases, leaving 12 bases between the germline ends. CDR3 nucleotide sequence: TGTGCCAGCAGTTACTCTTCCCGTATCCACACAGATACGCAGTATTTT. Translation gives CASSYSSRIHTDTQYF.

This clonotype was picked up a small number of times. CDR3 DNA sequence: TGTGCCAGCAAAGCGGGTCCTAGCTCCTACAATGAGCAGTTCTTC. Protein: CASKAGPSSYNEQFF. V is TRBV12-3 or TRBV12-4 and J is TRBJ2-1, with a possible D match to TRBD2 (6 bases). The CDR3 is 15 amino acids. Trimming took off 7 bases at V and 0 bases at J, with 13 bases between the two ends.

This chain connects TRBV5-6 to TRBJ2-1, with D maybe TRBD2 (5 bases). V was pared by 2 bases and J by 7 bases, with 22 bases between. The CDR3 has 17 amino acids. CDR1 is SGHDT, CDR2 YYEEEE, per germline. The CDR3 reads CASSFARTGWISNEQFF. DNA for the CDR3: TGTGCCAGCAGCTTCGCCCGGACTGGTTGGATCAGTAATGAGCAGTTCTTC.

The chain has TRBV6-5 and TRBJ2-7; perhaps TRBD1 as D (6 bases). V was cut by 6 bases and J by 5 bases, with 14 bases left in between. CDR3 length: 13 residues. Germline V gene data show CDR1 as MNHEY and CDR2 as SVGAGI. CDR3 nucleotides: TGTGCCAGCAGCATTACAGGGTCCCACGAGCAGTACTTC. Translating it yields CASSITGSHEQYF.

With regard to this clonotype: Given a much more abundant clone one base away, this may be a read error. V usage is TRBV25-1 and J usage is TRBJ1-6; possibly TRBD1 for D (5 bases). The CDR3 is 13 amino acids. In germline, CDR1 is MGHDK, CDR2 SYGVNS. CDR3 region: CASSAGTSITLPF. The CDR3 region has the DNA TGTGCCAGCAGTGCCGGGACCTCCATCACCCTCCCCTTT. Full variable domain (rest looked up from reference TRBV25-1 and TRBJ1-6): EADIYQTPRYLVIGTGKKITLECSQTMGHDKMYWYQQDPGMELHLIHYSYGVNSTEKGDLSSESTVSRIRTEHFPLTLESARPSHTSQYLCASSAGTSITLPFGNGTRLTVT.

This clonotype was picked up many times. The DNA of the CDR3 is TGTGCCAGCAGTCACGGGCCATCCTACGAGCAGTACGTC. Protein sequence: CASSHGPSYEQYV. This sequence joins TRBV27 and TRBJ2-7; no reliable D call. Trimming shortened V by 5 bases and J by 1 base, and 9 bases separated the two germline ends. The CDR3 contains 13 residues. CDR1 and CDR2 (germline): MNHEY, SMNVEV (reference sequence).

The rearrangement links TRBV10-3 to TRBJ1-5; D is uncertain. The V end lost 0 bases, the J end lost 5 bases, and 11 bases lay between the germline ends. The CDR3 length is 15 residues. Germline CDR1 is ENHRY and CDR2 is SYGVKD. The CDR3 coding sequence is TGTGCCATCAGTGAGTCACGAGGGAAGGATCAGCCCCAGCATTTT. This encodes CAISESRGKDQPQHF.

V usage is TRBV10-3 and J usage is TRBJ2-2; no clear D. The CDR3 is 13 amino acids. CDR1 is ENHRY and CDR2 is SYGVKD in the germline V gene. Trimming pared 7 bases from V and 2 bases from J, leaving 8 bases between. DNA for the CDR3: TGTGCCATCACGGAACATAACACCGGGGAGCTGTTTTTT. Residues: CAITEHNTGELFF.

The chain combines TRBV14 with TRBJ2-3; no clear D gene. Germline V CDR1 and CDR2: SGHDN, FVKESK. Trimming removed 6 bases from V and 5 bases from J, with 6 bases in between. The CDR3 length is 11 residues. CDR3 region: CASRGGDTQYF. In nucleotides, the CDR3 is TGTGCCAGCAGGGGTGGAGATACGCAGTATTTT.

The rearrangement links TRBV5-5 to TRBJ2-7; 7 bases fit TRBD1. The CDR3 length is 16 residues. With 1 base clipped from V and 2 bases from J, the junction kept 9 bases outside the gene matches. Germline CDR1 is SGHKS and CDR2 is YYEKEE (reference sequence). The DNA of the CDR3 is TGTGCCAGCAGCTTGCTTACAGGGGATGTAACCTACGAGCAGTACTTC. Translating it yields CASSLLTGDVTYEQYF.

The chain links TRBV4-2 to TRBJ2-3; TRBD2 is a possible D gene (7 bases). The CDR3 totals 15 residues. V was pared by 5 bases and J by 5 bases, with 17 bases between. Germline values: CDR1 LGHNA, CDR2 YNFKEQ. The CDR3 DNA is TGTGCCAGCAGCTCAAACGGGGGGCGCGGAGATACGCAGTATTTT. This translates into CASSSNGGRGDTQYF.

In this sample, this clonotype turned up a few times. The chain recombines TRBV7-3 with TRBJ1-3; no reliable D call. Trimming took off 5 bases at V and 4 bases at J, with 12 bases between the two ends. Germline lookup yields CDR1 SGHTA and CDR2 FQGTGA. The CDR3 totals 14 residues. CDR3 nucleotides: TGTGCCAGCAGCCTTAAAGACGGGGGAAACACCATATATTTT. Translating gives CASSLKDGGNTIYF.

This chain links TRBV27 with TRBJ2-7, with D tentatively TRBD2 (6 bases). V dropped 7 bases and J dropped 2 bases, with 27 bases sitting between them. CDR3 length equals 18 residues. From germline, CDR1 is MNHEY and CDR2 SMNVEV (reference sequence). CDR3 sequence (DNA): TGTGCCAGCACCTCAATAAATGTTGACGGGACTCTCGCCTACGAGCAGTACGTC. Translated, it gives CASTSINVDGTLAYEQYV.

This chain connects TRBV18 to TRBJ1-2, with D possibly TRBD1 on 5 matching bases. Germline assignment: CDR1 KGHSH and CDR2 LQKENI. The CDR3 runs 16 residues. Trimming stripped 5 bases from V and 4 bases from J, with 20 bases between. The DNA of the CDR3 is TGTGCCAGCTCATCAAACCGTGTTGGGGCGCGCTATGGCTACACCTTC. Amino acid sequence: CASSSNRVGARYGYTF.

The rearrangement links TRBV6-5 to TRBJ1-1; tentatively, D is TRBD1 (6 bases). Trimming left V 8 bases short and J 4 bases short, with 23 bases between. CDR3 length equals 16 residues. Germline assignment: CDR1 MNHEY and CDR2 SVGAGI. CDR3 bases: TGTGCCAGCGCCCCGGGGGGAGAGGGAGGGGGCACTGAAGCTTTCTTT. Translation gives CASAPGGEGGGTEAFF.

The chain is built from TRBV6-2 or TRBV6-3 and TRBJ2-5; D call uncertain. In germline, CDR1 is MNHEY, CDR2 SVGEGT. V lost 7 bases to trimming and J lost 2 bases, with 17 bases between them. This CDR3 contains 15 residues. In DNA, the CDR3 is TGTGCCAGCAACCCTGGACGGATTATACAAGAGACCCAGTACTTC. Its protein is CASNPGRIIQETQYF.

The table lists this clonotype with many counts. The rearrangement uses TRBV20-1 and TRBJ2-3, with a tentative D call TRBD2 (5 bases). Trimming took off 3 bases at V and 6 bases at J, with 22 bases between the two ends. Germline V gene data show CDR1 as DFQATT and CDR2 as SNEGSKA (reference sequence). The CDR3 spans 16 residues. This CDR3 is CSARGFLANSSDTQYF. CDR3 DNA sequence: TGCAGTGCTAGGGGCTTTCTAGCAAATAGCTCCGATACGCAGTATTTT.

This clonotype was seen at least ten times. The rearrangement uses TRBV4-3 and TRBJ2-7; D is possibly TRBD2 (7 bases). Trimming shortened V by 1 base and J by 3 bases, and 13 bases separated the two germline ends. Looked up from germline, CDR1 is LGHNA and CDR2 is YSLEER. The CDR3 totals 15 residues. DNA for the CDR3: TGCGCCAGCAGCCAAGCCCGGGGGGCGTACTACGAGCAGTACTTC. Translation: CASSQARGAYYEQYF.

This clonotype occurred a few times. The chain employs TRBV6-5 and TRBJ2-2; the match to TRBD1 covers 7 bases. The ends lost 0 bases at V and 3 bases at J; junction bases unmatched: 1. There are 15 residues in the CDR3. CDR1 is MNHEY and CDR2 is SVGAGI in the germline V gene. CDR3 coding DNA: TGTGCCAGCAGTTACTCGACAGGGTACACCGGGGAGCTGTTTTTT. It translates to CASSYSTGYTGELFF.

The V and J genes are TRBV12-3 or TRBV12-4 and TRBJ2-7, with 7 bases lining up with TRBD2. The CDR3 is 14 amino acids. Trimming at V came to 7 bases and at J to 2 bases, leaving 8 bases not matched to a gene. The DNA for the CDR3 is TGTGCCAGCACCTTGAGGCGGGGGACCTACGAGCAGTACTTC. This gives the protein CASTLRRGTYEQYF.

The gene calls are TRBV14 and TRBJ1-1, with D uncertain. The V end lost 1 base, the J end lost 2 bases, and 5 bases lay between the germline ends. Germline V gene sequence: CDR1 SGHDN, CDR2 FVKESK. This CDR3 contains 13 residues. CDR3 sequence reads: CASSQGHNTEAFF. The CDR3 DNA reads TGTGCCAGCAGCCAAGGCCACAACACTGAAGCTTTCTTT. Supplemented by reference TRBV14 and TRBJ1-1, the full variable domain reads EAGVTQFPSHSVIEKGQTVTLRCDPISGHDNLYWYRRVMGKEIKFLLHFVKESKQDESGMPNNRFLAERTGGTYSTLKVQPAELEDSGVYFCASSQGHNTEAFFGQGTRLTVV.